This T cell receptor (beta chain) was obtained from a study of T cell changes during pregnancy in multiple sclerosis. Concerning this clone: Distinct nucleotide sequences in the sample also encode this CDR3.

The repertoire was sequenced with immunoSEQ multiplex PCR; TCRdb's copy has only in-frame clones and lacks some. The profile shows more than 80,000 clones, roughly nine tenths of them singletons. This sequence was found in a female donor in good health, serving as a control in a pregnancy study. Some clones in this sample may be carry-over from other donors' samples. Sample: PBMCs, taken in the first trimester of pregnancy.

CDR3 coding DNA: TGTGCCAGCTCACCGTCAGGGGTCTACGAGCAGTACTTC. It yields the protein CASSPSGVYEQYF. The gene calls are TRBV18 and TRBJ2-7, with D possibly TRBD1 on 6 matching bases. CDR3 length: 13 amino acids. The V end lost 3 bases, the J end lost 3 bases, and 9 bases lay between the germline ends. CDR1 is KGHSH and CDR2 is LQKENI in the germline V gene.